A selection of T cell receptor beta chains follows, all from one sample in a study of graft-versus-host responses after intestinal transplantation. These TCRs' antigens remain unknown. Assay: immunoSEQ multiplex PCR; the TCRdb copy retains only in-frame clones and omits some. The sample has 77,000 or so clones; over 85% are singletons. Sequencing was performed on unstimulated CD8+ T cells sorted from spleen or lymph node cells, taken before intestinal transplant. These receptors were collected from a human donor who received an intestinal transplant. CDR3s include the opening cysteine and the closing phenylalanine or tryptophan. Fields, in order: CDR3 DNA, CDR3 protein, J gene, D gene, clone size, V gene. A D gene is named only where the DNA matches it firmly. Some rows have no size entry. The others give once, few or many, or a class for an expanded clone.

TGTGCCAGCAGTTTATCGGCGGGGACATATAATTCACCCCTCCACTTT,CASSLSAGTYNSPLHF,TRBJ1-6,NA,NA,TRBV27
TGTGCCAGCAGTTTATCCGTGAATCAGCCCCAGCATTTT,CASSLSVNQPQHF,TRBJ1-5,NA,NA,TRBV27
TGCGCCAGCAGCCAAGATCTAGGGGGAATTTATGGCTACACCTTC,CASSQDLGGIYGYTF,TRBJ1-2,NA,once,TRBV4-1
TGTGCCAGTGCTGACGGCTACGAGCAGTACTTC,CASADGYEQYF,TRBJ2-7,NA,NA,TRBV19
TGCAGTGCTAAGACTACCTACGAGCAGTACTTC,CSAKTTYEQYF,TRBJ2-7,NA,NA,TRBV20-1
TGCAGTGCCGAACCGCCGTTCGGGCAGTTCTTC,CSAEPPFGQFF,TRBJ2-1,NA,NA,TRBV20-1
TGTGCCAGCAGCTTAGCGCTAATGAACACTGAAGCTTTCTTT,CASSLALMNTEAFF,TRBJ1-1,NA,NA,TRBV7-9
TGTGCCAGCAGCGTCTCCATGGAAAACATTCAGTACTTC,CASSVSMENIQYF,TRBJ2-4,NA,NA,TRBV9
TGTGCCAGCAGCTTAGGGACAGGGAATGGCTACACCTTC,CASSLGTGNGYTF,TRBJ1-2,TRBD1,once,TRBV13
TGTGCCAGCAGTCCCCTCCCCCCAGGGGATAGGCACTCCTACGAGCAGTACTTC,CASSPLPPGDRHSYEQYF,TRBJ2-7,NA,NA,TRBV27
TGTGCCAGCAGCGACGGACTAGTTCTTTACGAGCAGTACTTC,CASSDGLVLYEQYF,TRBJ2-7,TRBD2,NA,TRBV5-6
TGCGCCAGCAGTGGGGGCCGCTGGACCATCTACGAGCAGTACTTC,CASSGGRWTIYEQYF,TRBJ2-7,NA,once,TRBV5-1
TGTGCCAGCAGTCCCTCGGGGGGTGCGGGAGACCACGAGCAGTACTTC,CASSPSGGAGDHEQYF,TRBJ2-7,TRBD2,NA,TRBV27
TGTGCCAGCAGCCACAGGACCCCTGAAGAGACCCAGTACTTC,CASSHRTPEETQYF,TRBJ2-5,NA,few,TRBV14
TGTGCCAGCTCACCATCGGGGACTAGGAGCACAGATACGCAGTATTTT,CASSPSGTRSTDTQYF,TRBJ2-3,TRBD2,NA,TRBV18
TGTGCCAGCAGCCCCCCCGAGGGGGCGCTCGTGGAGACCCAGTACTTC,CASSPPEGALVETQYF,TRBJ2-5,TRBD1,NA,TRBV5-6
TGTGCCACCCACCCAGGCTTTCTAACCTACGAGCAGTACTTC,CATHPGFLTYEQYF,TRBJ2-7,NA,NA,TRBV2
TGTGCCAGCAGCCATTCCGGGACTAGCGGGAGCAACCCGGATACGCAGTATTTT,CASSHSGTSGSNPDTQYF,TRBJ2-3,TRBD2,NA,TRBV9
TGTGCCAGCAGCTTGGTCAGCTCTGAAGCTTTCTTT,CASSLVSSEAFF,TRBJ1-1,NA,NA,TRBV11-2
TGCAGCGTTGAAGATCTGGCAGGGTCCTCTGGGGCCAACGTCCTGACTTTC,CSVEDLAGSSGANVLTF,TRBJ2-6,NA,NA,TRBV29-1
TGTGCCAGCAGCTTGAGCGGGAGGGCAGTCAATGAGCAGTTCTTC,CASSLSGRAVNEQFF,TRBJ2-1,TRBD2,NA,TRBV9
TGTGCCAGCAGCTTGCTAGCGGGAGTCTACAATGAGCAGTTCTTC,CASSLLAGVYNEQFF,TRBJ2-1,TRBD2,NA,TRBV7-2
TGTGCCAGCAGCTTGGATCAGGGTATAGCCTACGAGCAGTACTTC,CASSLDQGIAYEQYF,TRBJ2-7,NA,NA,TRBV5-8
TGTGCCAGCACCCAGGGGGCTAGCGGGAGCTACGACCGCGGGAGCTACAATGAGCAGTTCTTC,CASTQGASGSYDRGSYNEQFF,TRBJ2-1,TRBD2,NA,TRBV9
TGTGCCAGCAGCACCCGACAGGGGGCGAGGACTGAAGCTTTCTTT,CASSTRQGARTEAFF,TRBJ1-1,TRBD1,NA,TRBV5-8
TGTGCCAGCTCACCATCGGCAGGGCCTAATGAAAAACTGTTTTTT,CASSPSAGPNEKLFF,TRBJ1-4,NA,NA,TRBV18
TGCGCCAGCAGCAACGACGAGGGTTGGGAGCAGTACTTC,CASSNDEGWEQYF,TRBJ2-7,NA,NA,TRBV5-1
TGTGCCAGCAGTGATTATGGGGGAAACTCCTACGAGCAGTACTTC,CASSDYGGNSYEQYF,TRBJ2-7,NA,NA,TRBV6-1
TGCGCCAGCAGTCAATCTGGGGTATGGACGGTCCCTGAGGGCGGCTACACCTTC,CASSQSGVWTVPEGGYTF,TRBJ1-2,NA,NA,TRBV23-1
TGTGCCAGCAGTGCCGTGGAAGGGTGGCAGCCCCAGCATTTT,CASSAVEGWQPQHF,TRBJ1-5,NA,NA,TRBV6-1
TGCGCCAGCAGCCAAGGGGCGGGAGGAGACGAGCAGTACTTC,CASSQGAGGDEQYF,TRBJ2-7,TRBD2,NA,TRBV4-1
TGTGCCTGGAGTGAAGGTGACACCTTC,CAWSEGDTF,TRBJ1-2,NA,NA,TRBV30
TGTGCCAGCAGCTCGGTGGGACAGGGAGTCTATGGCTACACCTTC,CASSSVGQGVYGYTF,TRBJ1-2,TRBD1,NA,TRBV5-5
TGTGCCAGCCTGGAGAGTCCCAATGAGCAGTTCTTC,CASLESPNEQFF,TRBJ2-1,NA,NA,TRBV2
TGTGCCAGCAGTGACCCCTCCAGTACCGGACTAGCGGGATGGGCGCAGTACTTC,CASSDPSSTGLAGWAQYF,TRBJ2-7,TRBD2,NA,TRBV6-4
TGTGCCAGCAGCCCGCGACTAGCGGGAGGGCGTAATGAGCAGTTCTTC,CASSPRLAGGRNEQFF,TRBJ2-1,TRBD2,once,TRBV7-9
TGTGCCAGCAGTTTAGCGCGCCTAGCGGGCAACACCGGGGAGCTGTTTTTT,CASSLARLAGNTGELFF,TRBJ2-2,TRBD2,once,TRBV27